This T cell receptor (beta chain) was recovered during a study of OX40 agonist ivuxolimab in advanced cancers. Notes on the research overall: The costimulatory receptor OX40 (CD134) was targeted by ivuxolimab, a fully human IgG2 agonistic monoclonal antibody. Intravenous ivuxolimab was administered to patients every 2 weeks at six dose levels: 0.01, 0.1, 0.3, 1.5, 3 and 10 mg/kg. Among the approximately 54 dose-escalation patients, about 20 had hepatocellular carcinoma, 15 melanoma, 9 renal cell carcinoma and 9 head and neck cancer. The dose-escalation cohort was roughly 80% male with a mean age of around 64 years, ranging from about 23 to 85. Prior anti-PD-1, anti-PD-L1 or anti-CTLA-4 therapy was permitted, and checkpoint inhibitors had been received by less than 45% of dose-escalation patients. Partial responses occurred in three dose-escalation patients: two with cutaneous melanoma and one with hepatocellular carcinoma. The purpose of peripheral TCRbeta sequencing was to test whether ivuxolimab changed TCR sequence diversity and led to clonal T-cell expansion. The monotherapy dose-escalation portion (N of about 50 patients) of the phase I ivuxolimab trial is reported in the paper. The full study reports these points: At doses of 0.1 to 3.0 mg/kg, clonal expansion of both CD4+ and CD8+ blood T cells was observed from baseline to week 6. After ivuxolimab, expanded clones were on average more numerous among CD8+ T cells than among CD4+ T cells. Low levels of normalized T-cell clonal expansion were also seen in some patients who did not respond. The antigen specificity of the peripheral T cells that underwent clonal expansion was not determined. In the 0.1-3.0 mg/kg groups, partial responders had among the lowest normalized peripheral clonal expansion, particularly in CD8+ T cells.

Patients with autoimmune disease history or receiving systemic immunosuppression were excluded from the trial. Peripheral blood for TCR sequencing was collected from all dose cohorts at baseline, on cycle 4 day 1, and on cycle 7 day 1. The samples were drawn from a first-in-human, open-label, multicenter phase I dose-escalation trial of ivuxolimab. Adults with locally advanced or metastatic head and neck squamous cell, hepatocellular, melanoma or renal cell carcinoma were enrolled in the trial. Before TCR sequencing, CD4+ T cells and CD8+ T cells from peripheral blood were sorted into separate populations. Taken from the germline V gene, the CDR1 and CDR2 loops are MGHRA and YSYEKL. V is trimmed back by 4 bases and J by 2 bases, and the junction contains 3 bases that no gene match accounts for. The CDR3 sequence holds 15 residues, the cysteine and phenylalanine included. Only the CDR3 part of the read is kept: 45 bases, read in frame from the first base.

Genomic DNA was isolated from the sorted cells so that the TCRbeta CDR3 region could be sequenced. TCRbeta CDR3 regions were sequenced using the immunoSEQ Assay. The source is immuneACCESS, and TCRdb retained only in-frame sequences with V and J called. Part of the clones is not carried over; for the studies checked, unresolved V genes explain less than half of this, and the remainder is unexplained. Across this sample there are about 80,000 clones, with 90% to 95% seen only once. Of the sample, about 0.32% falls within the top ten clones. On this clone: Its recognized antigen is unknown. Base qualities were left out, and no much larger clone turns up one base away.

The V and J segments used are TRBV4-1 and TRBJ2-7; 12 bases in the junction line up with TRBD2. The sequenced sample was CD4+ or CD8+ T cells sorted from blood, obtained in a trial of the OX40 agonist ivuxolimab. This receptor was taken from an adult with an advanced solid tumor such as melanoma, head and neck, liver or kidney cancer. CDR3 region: CASSPRLAGAYEQYF. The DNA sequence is TGCGCCAGCAGCCCGAGACTAGCGGGGGCCTACGAGCAGTACTTC.